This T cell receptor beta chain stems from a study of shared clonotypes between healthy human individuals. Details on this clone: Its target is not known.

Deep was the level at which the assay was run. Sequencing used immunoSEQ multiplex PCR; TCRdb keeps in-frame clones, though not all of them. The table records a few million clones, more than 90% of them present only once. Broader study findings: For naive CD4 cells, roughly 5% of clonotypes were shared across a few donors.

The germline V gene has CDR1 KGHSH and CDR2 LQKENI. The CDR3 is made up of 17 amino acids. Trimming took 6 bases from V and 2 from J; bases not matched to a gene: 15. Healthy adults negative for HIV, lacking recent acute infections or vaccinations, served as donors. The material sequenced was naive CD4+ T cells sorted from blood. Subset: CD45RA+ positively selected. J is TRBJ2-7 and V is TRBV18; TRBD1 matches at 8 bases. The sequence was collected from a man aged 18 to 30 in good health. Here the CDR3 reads CASSRSTSGGITYEQYF. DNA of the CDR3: TGTGCCAGCTCCCGAAGTACCTCAGGGGGCATCACCTACGAGCAGTACTTC.